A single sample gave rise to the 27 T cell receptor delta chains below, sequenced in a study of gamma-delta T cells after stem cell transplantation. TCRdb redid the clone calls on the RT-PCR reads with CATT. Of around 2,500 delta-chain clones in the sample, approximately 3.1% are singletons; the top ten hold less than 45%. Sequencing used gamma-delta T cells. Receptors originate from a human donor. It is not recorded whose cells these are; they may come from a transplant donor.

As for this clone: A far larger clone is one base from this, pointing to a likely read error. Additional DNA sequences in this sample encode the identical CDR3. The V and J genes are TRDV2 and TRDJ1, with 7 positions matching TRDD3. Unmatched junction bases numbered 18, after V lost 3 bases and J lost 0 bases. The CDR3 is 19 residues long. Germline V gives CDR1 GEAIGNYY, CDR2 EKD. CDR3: CACDSVRPGGYINTDKLIF. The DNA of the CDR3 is TGTGCCTGTGACTCAGTGAGGCCTGGGGGCTATATAAACACCGATAAACTCATCTTT.

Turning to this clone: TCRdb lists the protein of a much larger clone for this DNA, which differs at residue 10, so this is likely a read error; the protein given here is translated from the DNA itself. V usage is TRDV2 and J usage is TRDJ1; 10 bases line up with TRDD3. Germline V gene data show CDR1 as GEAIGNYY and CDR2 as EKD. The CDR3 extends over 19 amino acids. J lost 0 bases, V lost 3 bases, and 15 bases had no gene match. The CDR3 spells CACDSLLGDGKGHTDKLIF. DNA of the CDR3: TGTGCCTGTGACTCGCTACTGGGGGATGGGAAGGGTCACACCGATAAACTCATCTTT.

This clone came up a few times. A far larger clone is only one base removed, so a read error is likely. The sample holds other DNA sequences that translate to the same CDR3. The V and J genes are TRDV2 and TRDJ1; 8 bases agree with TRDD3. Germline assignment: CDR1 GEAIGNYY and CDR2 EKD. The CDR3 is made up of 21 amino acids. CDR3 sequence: CACDPLRSGDTPSANTDKLIF. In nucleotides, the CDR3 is TGTGCCTGTGACCCCTTACGTTCAGGGGATACCCCCTCAGCGAACACTGATAAACTCATCTTT.

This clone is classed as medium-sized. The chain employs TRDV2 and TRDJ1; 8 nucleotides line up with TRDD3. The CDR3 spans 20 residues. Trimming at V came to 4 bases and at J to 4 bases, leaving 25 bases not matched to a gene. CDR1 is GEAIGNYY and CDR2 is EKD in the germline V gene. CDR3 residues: CACEGLLLAGGQKGDDKLIF. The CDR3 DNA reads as TGTGCCTGTGAAGGACTTTTATTGGCTGGGGGACAAAAGGGGGACGATAAACTCATCTTT.

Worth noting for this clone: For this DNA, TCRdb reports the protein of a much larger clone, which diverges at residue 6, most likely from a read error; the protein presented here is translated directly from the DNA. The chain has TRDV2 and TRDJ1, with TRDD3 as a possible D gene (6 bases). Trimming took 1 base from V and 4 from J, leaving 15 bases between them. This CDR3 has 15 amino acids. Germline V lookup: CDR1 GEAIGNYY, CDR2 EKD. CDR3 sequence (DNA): TGTGCCTGTGACACAGTTGGGGGGCCTCTCGATAAACTCATCTTT. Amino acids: CACDTVGGPLDKLIF.

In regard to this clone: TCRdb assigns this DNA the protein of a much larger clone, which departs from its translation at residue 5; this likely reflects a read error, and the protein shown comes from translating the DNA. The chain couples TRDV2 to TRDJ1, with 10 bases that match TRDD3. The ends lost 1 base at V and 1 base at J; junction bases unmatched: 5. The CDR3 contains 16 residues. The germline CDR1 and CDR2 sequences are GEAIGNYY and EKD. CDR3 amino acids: CACDTLWGIGTDKLIF. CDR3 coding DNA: TGTGCCTGTGACACTCTCTGGGGGATAGGCACCGATAAACTCATCTTT.

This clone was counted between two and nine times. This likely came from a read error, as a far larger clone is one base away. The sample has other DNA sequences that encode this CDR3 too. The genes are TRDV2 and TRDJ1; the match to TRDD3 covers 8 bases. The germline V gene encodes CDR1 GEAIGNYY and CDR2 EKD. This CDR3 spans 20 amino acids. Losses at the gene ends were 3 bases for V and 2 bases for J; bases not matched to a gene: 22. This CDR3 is CACDPVGVLGGPEGTDKLIF. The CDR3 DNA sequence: TGTGCCTGTGACCCCGTTGGTGTACTGGGGGGTCCGGAGGGTACCGATAAACTCATCTTT.

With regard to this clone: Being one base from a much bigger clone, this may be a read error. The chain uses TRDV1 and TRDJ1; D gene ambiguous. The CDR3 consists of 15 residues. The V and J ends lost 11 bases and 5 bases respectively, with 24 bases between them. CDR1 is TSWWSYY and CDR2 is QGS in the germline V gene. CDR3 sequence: CALRGLIPLEDKLIF. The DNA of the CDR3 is TGTGCTTTAAGGGGCCTGATTCCCCTCGAAGATAAACTCATCTTT.

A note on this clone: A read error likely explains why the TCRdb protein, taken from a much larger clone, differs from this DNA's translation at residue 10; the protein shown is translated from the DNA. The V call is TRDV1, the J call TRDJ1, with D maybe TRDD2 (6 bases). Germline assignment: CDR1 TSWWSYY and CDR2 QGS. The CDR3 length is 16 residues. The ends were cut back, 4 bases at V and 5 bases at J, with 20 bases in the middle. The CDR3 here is CALGAFPSLVLDKLIF. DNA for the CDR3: TGTGCTCTTGGGGCTTTTCCTAGTTTGGTTTTAGATAAACTCATCTTT.

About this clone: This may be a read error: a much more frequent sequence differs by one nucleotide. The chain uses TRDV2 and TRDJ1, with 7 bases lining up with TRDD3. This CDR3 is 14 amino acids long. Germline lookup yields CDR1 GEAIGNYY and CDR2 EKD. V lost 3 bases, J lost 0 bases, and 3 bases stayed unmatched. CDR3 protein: CACDPLGDTDKLIF. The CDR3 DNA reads TGTGCCTGTGACCCGCTGGGGGACACCGATAAACTCATCTTT.

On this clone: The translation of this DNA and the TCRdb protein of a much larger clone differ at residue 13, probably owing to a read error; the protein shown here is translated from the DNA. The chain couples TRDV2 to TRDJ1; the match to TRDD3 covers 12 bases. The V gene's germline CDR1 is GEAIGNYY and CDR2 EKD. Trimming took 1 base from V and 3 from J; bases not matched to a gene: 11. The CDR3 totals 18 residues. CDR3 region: CACDTLLGDTPYADKLIF. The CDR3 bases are TGTGCCTGTGACACTTTACTGGGGGATACACCGTACGCCGATAAACTCATCTTT.

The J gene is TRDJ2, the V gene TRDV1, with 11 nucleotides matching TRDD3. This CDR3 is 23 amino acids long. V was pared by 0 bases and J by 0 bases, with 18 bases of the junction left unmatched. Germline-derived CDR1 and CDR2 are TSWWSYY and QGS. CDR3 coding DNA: TGTGCTCTTGGGGAACTATGGGAGACCTACTGGGGGATAGACCCCTCTTTGACAGCACAACTCTTCTTT. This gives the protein CALGELWETYWGIDPSLTAQLFF.

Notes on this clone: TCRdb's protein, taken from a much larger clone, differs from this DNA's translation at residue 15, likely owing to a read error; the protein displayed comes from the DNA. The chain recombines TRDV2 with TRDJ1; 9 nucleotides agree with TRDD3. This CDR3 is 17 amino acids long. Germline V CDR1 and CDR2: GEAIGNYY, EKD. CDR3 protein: CACDPVRDWGTTDKPIF. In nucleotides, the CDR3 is TGTGCCTGTGACCCGGTTAGAGACTGGGGGACGACCGATAAACCCATCTTT.

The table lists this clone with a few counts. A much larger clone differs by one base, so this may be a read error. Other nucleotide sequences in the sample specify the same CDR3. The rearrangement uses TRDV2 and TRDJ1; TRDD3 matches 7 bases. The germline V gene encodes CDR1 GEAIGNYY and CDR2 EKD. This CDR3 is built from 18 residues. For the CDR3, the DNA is TGTGCTTGTGACACCATGCCTTCGACTGGGGAAGACACCGATAAACTCATCTTT. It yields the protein CACDTMPSTGEDTDKLIF.

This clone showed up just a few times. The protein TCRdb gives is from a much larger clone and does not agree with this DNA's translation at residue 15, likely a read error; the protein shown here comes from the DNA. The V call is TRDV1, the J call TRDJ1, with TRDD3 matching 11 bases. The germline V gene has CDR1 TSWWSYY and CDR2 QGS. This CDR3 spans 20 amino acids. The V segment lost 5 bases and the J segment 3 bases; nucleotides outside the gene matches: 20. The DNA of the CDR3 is TGTGCTCTTGGGCCCGTGGTGCCAGGACTGGGGGATAAACTCGCCGATAAACTCATCTTT. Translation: CALGPVVPGLGDKLADKLIF.

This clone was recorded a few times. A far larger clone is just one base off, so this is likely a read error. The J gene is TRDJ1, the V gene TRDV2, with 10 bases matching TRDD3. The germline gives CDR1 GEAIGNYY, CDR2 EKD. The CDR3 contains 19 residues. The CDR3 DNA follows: TGTGCCCGTGACACCGTTCCTACAGGGGGATACGGTAAGGGCGATAAACTCATCTTT. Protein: CARDTVPTGGYGKGDKLIF.

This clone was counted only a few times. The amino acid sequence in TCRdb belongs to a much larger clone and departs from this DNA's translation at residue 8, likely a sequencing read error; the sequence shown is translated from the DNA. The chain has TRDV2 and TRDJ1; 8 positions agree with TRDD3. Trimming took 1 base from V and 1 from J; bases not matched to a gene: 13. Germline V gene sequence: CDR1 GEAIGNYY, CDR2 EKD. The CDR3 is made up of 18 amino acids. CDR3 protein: CACDTLLRDTGGTDKLIF. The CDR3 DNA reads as TGTGCCTGTGACACGTTACTGAGGGATACGGGCGGCACCGATAAACTCATCTTT.

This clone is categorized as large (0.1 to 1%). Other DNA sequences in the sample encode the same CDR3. The CDR3 nucleotides are TGTGCCTGTGACGGATTGGGGGACCCCCAGGGCGCCGATAAACTCATCTTT. It encodes CACDGLGDPQGADKLIF. The chain joins TRDV2 to TRDJ1; TRDD3 agrees at 7 bases. The CDR3 loop spans 17 amino acids. The germline gives CDR1 GEAIGNYY, CDR2 EKD. The V and J ends lost 3 bases and 3 bases, in that order; junction bases with no gene match: 15.

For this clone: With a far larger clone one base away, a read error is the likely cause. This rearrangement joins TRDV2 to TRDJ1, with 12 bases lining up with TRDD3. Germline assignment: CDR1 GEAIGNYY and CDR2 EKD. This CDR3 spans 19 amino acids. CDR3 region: CACDTMSLGDTEYTDRLIF. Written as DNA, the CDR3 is TGTGCCTGTGACACCATGAGTCTGGGGGATACGGAGTACACCGATAGACTCATCTTT.

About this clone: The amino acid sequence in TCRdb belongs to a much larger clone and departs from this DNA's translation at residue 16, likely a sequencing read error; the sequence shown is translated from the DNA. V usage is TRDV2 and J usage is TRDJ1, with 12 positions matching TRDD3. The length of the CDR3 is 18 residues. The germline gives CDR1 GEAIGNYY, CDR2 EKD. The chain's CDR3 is CACDPLGDTLPHTDKPIF. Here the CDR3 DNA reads TGTGCCTGTGACCCACTGGGGGATACCCTCCCACACACCGATAAACCCATCTTT.

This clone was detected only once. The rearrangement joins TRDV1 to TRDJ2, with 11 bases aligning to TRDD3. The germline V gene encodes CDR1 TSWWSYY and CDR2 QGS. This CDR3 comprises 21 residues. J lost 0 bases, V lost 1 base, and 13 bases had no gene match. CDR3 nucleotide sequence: TGTGCTCTTGGGGAACCCGAGTACTGGGGGATAGACCCCTCTTTGACAGCACAACTCTTCTTT. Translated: CALGEPEYWGIDPSLTAQLFF.

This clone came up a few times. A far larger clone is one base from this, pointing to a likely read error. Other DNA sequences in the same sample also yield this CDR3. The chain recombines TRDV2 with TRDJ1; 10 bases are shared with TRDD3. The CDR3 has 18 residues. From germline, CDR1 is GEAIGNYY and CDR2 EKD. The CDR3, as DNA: TGTGCCTGCGACAGAGTCCCTACTGGGGGATTTGACTTGGATAAACTCATCTTT. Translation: CACDRVPTGGFDLDKLIF.

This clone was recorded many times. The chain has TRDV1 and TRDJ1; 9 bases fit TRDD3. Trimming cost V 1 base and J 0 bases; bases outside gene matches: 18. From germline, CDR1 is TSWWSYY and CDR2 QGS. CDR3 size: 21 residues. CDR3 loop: CALGEPRAAPYWGSHTDKLIF. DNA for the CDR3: TGTGCTCTTGGGGAACCGCGGGCGGCCCCGTACTGGGGGAGTCACACCGATAAACTCATCTTT.

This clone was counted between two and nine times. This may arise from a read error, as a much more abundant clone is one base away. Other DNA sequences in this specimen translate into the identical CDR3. The CDR3 here is CACDTLHSVGGSTDKLIF. CDR3 sequence (DNA): TGTGCCTGCGACACTCTTCACAGTGTGGGGGGTAGCACCGATAAACTCATCTTT. The chain couples TRDV2 to TRDJ1, with D possibly being TRDD3 (6 bases). The CDR3 loop spans 18 amino acids. Germline values: CDR1 GEAIGNYY, CDR2 EKD.

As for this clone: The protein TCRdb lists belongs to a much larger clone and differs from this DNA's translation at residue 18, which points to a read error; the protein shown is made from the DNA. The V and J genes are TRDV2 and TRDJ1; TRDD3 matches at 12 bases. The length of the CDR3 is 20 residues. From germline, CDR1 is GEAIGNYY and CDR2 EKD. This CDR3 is CACDTLKSGELLGDTDKPIF. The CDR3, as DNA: TGTGCCTGTGACACCCTAAAGAGCGGAGAGTTACTGGGGGATACCGATAAACCCATCTTT.

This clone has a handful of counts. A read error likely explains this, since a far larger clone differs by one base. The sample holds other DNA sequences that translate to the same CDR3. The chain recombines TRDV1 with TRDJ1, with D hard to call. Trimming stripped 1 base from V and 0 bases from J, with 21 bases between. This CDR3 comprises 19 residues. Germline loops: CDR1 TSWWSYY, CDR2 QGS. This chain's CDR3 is CALGEPPPLLLRYTDKLIF. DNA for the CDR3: TGTGCTCTTGGGGAACCTCCCCCGCTTCTACTGAGGTACACCGATAAACTCATCTTT.

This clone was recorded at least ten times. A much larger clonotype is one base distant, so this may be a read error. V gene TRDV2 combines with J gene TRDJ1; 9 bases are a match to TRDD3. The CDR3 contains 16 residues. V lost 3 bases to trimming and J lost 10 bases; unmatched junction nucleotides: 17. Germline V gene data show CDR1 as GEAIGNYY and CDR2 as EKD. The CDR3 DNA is TGTGCCTGTGACTCTCTGTCAACTGGGGGACTGAATAGACTCATCTTT. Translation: CACDSLSTGGLNRLIF.